The present T cell receptor (beta chain) was sequenced within a study of identical twins (dated by TCRdb to the mid-2010s). Regarding the study in general: TCR alpha and beta repertoires from monozygotic twins, unrelated adults of various ages and cord blood were deep-sequenced to test whether fetal clonotypes persist. Replicate twin experiments were performed at different times using different library preparation protocols to rule out contamination. General conclusions and limits of the study: Out-of-frame TCR alpha sharing in monozygotic twins was systematically underestimated by recombination models, whereas sharing between unrelated individuals was in agreement with the recombination models. Invariant T cells such as MAIT and iNKT could partly confound zero-insertion analyses, although diverse VJ usage argued against such confounding for most clonotypes. The excess sharing between twins in beta out-of-frame sequences was weaker because fewer shared sequences reduced the signal-to-noise ratio. Abundant cord blood beta clonotypes carried fewer insertions; young adult naive repertoires showed a weaker similar trend, while memory repertoires showed none. Because the same donors could not be followed over many years, the conclusions depended on cross-sectional statistical analysis. Out-of-frame TCR alpha sequences shared between twins showed an excess of low generation-probability sequences compared with coincidental sharing between unrelated individuals.

This clonotype was observed a handful of times. Its antigen target is currently unknown. No base qualities exist here, and no much larger clone lies one base off it. The method was 5' RACE. The sequencer was an Illumina HiSeq 2000. Template switching added a universal primer binding site, and the final cDNA carried a unique molecular identifier that allowed TCR cDNA molecules to be counted accurately. Specific primers in the conserved constant-segment region were used to synthesize first-strand cDNA for TCR alpha and beta chains. To control for contamination, each cDNA library was double barcoded with a SMART-Mk sample barcode plus Illumina barcodes. TruSeq adapter sequences and Illumina sample barcodes were added in two successive PCR steps. Sequencing of the TCR alpha and beta cDNA libraries was done on the Illumina HiSeq platform using custom primers. In the source study's methods: Raw reads were processed with MiGEC to extract unique molecular identifiers, and MiXCR was used to determine CDR3 positions. For each individual, recombination models were inferred using an EM algorithm with the repgenHMM and IGoR tools. Shared clonotype analysis was performed with the tcR package in R, normalizing sharing by the product of cloneset sizes. To study raw recombination without the effects of thymic and clonal selection, out-of-frame nonproductive sequences were analyzed. The public reads were run again by TCRdb, first through fastp at Q25 and then through MiXCR, and only productive beta chains were kept. Each entry is one CDR3 protein sequence, shown with its most common DNA and genes. What appears here as the V and J calls and clone size reflects TCRdb's work, not the paper's. The sample includes nearly 200,000 distinct CDR3 sequences, with less than 20% observed a single time. The leading ten clones occupy 40% of the sample.

Every donor was a healthy Caucasian. Three pairs of female monozygotic twins, all aged roughly 18 to 29 years, were included in the twin cohort. CD4+ and CD8+ T cell populations were isolated with positive isolation kits from Invitrogen. Trimming removed 0 bases from V and 3 bases from J; the gene matches leave 6 bases unexplained. Looking up the germline V gene yields CDR1 ENHRY and CDR2 SYGVKD. Including cysteine and phenylalanine, the CDR3 has 17 amino acids. The retained sequence is limited to the CDR3, 51 bases, with the frame set at the first base. Another study also made use of these data, one on T cells expressing NK-cell markers. As that second paper reports: Fewer than ten donors provided sorted CD3+CD56+NKG2C+, CD3+CD56+NKG2C- and CD3+CD56-NKG2C+ T-cell subsets, whose TCR beta-chain repertoires were profiled. Among the eight sequenced donors, only one was HCMV-seronegative, while the other seven were HCMV-seropositive. To restrict sorting to alphabetaTCR-expressing T cells, an anti-gammadeltaTCR antibody was added in several experiments. In 5 to 7 donors, the dominant CD3+CD56+NKG2C+ clonotypes ranked among the top 10 CD8+ clonotypes, making up 1.0-7.0% of CD8+ T cells. Those dominant clonotypes were again the most abundant among CD3+CD56-NKG2C+ cells in several donors, at about 28.3-60.1%. Whether the expanded NKG2C-expressing T cell clones were specific for HCMV antigens was left unclear. The eight sequenced donors were randomly selected healthy volunteers, three men and five women. HCMV-specific IgG was detected in serum with a commercial ELISA kit to determine HCMV serostatus. Reads were demultiplexed and grouped by UMI with MIGEC, and clonotypes were assembled and quantified with MiTCR. Only TCR cDNA sequences supported by at least two reads were kept to exclude erroneous sequences. Downstream repertoire analysis used the tcR package, and clonotypes were matched across fractions by CDR3 nucleotide sequence plus V segment. VDJmatch was used to annotate antigen specificity against VDJdb, with one amino acid substitution in CDR3 allowed.

The chain joins TRBV10-3 to TRBJ2-2; 8 central bases correspond to TRBD1. Sequenced material: CD8+ T cells sorted from blood. This TCR derives from a woman in her late teens or twenties in good health. The sequenced DNA is TGTGCCATCAGTGAGTCTTGGACAGGGTGGTACACCGGGGAGCTGTTTTTT. Protein translation: CAISESWTGWYTGELFF.